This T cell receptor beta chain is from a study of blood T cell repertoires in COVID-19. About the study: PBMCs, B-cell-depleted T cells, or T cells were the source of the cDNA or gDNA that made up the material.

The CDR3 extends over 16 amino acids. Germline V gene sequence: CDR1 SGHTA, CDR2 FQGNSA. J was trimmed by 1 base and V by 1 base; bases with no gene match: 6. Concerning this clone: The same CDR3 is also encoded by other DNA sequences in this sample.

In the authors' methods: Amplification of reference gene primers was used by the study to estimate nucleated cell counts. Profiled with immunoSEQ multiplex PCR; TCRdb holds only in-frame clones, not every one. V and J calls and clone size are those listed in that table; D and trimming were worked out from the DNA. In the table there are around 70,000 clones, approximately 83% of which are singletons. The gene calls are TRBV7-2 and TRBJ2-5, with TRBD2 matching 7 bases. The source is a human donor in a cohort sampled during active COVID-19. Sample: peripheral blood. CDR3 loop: CASSLGGAGVQETQYF. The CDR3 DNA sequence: TGTGCCAGCAGCTTAGGGGGTGCGGGGGTCCAAGAGACCCAGTACTTC.